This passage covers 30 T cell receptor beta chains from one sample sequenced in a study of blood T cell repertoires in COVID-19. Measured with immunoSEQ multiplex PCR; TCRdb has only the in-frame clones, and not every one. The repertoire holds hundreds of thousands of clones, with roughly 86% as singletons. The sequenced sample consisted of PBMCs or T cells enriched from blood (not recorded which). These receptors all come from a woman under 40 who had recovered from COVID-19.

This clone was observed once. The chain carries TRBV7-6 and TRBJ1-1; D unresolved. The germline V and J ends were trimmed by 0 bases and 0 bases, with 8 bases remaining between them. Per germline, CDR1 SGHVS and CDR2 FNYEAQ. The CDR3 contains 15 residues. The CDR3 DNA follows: TGTGCCAGCAGCTTAGCGGGAGCCATGAACACTGAAGCTTTCTTT. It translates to CASSLAGAMNTEAFF.

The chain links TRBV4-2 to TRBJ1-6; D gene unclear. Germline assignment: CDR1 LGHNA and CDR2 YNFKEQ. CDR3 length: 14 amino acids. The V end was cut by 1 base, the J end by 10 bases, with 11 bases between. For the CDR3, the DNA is TGTGCCAGCAGCCAAGCCGGGGATCGGTCACCCCTCCACTTT. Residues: CASSQAGDRSPLHF.

The CDR3 here is CASSLGTANYGYTF. As DNA, the CDR3 is TGCGCCAGCAGCTTGGGGACAGCTAACTATGGCTACACCTTC. This chain joins TRBV5-1 and TRBJ1-2, with D perhaps matching TRBD1 (6 bases). CDR3 length equals 14 residues. Germline assignment: CDR1 SGHRS and CDR2 YFSETQ. Deletions cut 0 bases from V and 0 bases from J, with 6 bases between. Combining the CDR3 with reference TRBV5-1 and TRBJ1-2 gives the whole variable domain KAGVTQTPRYLIKTRGQQVTLSCSPISGHRSVSWYQQTPGQGLQFLFEYFSETQRNKGNFPGRFSGRQFSNSRSEMNVSTLELGDSALYLCASSLGTANYGYTFGSGTRLTVV.

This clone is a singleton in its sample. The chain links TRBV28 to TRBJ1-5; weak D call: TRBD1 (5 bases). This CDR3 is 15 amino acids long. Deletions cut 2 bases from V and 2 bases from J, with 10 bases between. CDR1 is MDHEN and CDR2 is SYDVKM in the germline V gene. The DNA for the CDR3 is TGTGCCAGCAGTTTAATATCGGGGGGCAATCAGCCCCAGCATTTT. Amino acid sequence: CASSLISGGNQPQHF.

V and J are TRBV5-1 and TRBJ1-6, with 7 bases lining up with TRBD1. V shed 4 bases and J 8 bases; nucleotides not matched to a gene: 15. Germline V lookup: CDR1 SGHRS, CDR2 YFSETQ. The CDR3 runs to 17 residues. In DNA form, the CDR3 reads TGCGCCAGCAGCGTACGACCGGTAGGGGGCTCCGATTCACCCCTCCACTTT. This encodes CASSVRPVGGSDSPLHF.

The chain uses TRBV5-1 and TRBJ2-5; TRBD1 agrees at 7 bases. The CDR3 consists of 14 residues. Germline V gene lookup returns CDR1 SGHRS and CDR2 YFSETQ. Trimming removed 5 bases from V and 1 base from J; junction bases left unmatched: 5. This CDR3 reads CASRGDSSQETQYF. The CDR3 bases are TGCGCCAGCAGGGGGGACAGTAGCCAAGAGACCCAGTACTTC.

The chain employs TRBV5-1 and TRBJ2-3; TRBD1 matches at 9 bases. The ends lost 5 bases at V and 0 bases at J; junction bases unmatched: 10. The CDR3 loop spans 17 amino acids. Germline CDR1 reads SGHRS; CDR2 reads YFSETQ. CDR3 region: CASRKTGGSSSTDTQYF. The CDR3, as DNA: TGCGCCAGCAGAAAGACAGGGGGGAGTTCTAGCACAGATACGCAGTATTTT. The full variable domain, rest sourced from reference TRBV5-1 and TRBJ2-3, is KAGVTQTPRYLIKTRGQQVTLSCSPISGHRSVSWYQQTPGQGLQFLFEYFSETQRNKGNFPGRFSGRQFSNSRSEMNVSTLELGDSALYLCASRKTGGSSSTDTQYFGPGTRLTVL.

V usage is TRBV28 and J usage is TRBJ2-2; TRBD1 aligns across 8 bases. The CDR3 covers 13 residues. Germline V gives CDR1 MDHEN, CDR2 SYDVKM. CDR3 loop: CVLQGASTGELFF. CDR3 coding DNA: TGTGTCCTCCAGGGGGCGAGTACCGGGGAGCTGTTTTTT.

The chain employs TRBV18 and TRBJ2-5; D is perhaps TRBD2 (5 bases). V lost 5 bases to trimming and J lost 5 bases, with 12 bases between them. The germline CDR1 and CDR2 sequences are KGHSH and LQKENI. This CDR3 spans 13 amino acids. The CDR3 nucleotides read TGTGCCAGCTCAACCGGTCGGGGTGAGACCCAGTACTTC. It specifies CASSTGRGETQYF.

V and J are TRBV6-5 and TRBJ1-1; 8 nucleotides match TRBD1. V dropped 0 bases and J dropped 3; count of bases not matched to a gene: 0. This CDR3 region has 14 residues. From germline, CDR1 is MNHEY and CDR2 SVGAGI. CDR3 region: CASSYSDRDTEAFF. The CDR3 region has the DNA TGTGCCAGCAGTTACTCGGACAGGGACACTGAAGCTTTCTTT.

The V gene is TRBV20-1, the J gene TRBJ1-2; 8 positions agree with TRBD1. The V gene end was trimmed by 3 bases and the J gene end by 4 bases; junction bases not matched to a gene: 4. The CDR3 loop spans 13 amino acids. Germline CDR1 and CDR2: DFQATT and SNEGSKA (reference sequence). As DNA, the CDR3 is TGCAGTGCTAGTTTGGACAGGGTCTATGGCTACACCTTC. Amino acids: CSASLDRVYGYTF.

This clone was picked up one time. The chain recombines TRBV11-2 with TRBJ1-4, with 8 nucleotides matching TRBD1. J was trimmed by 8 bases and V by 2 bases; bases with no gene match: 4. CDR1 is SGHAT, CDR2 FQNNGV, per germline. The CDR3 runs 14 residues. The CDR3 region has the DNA TGTGCCAGCAGCTTACAGGGGGCTTGGGAAAAACTGTTTTTT. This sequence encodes CASSLQGAWEKLFF.

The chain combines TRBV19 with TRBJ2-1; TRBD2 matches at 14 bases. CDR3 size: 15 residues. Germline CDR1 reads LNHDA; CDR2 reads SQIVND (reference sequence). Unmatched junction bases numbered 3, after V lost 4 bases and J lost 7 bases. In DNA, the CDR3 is TGTGCCAGTAGTAAGGGACTAGCGGGAGTAAATGAGCAGTTCTTC. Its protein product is CASSKGLAGVNEQFF.

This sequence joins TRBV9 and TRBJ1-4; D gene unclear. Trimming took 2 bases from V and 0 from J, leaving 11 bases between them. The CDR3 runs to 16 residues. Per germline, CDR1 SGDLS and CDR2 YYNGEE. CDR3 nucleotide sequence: TGTGCCAGCAGCGTGAGAGAGGATACAACTAATGAAAAACTGTTTTTT. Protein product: CASSVREDTTNEKLFF.

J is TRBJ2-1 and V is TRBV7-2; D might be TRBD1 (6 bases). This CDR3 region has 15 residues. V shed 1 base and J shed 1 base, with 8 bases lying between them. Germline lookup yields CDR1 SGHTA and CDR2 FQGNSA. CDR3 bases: TGTGCCAGCAGCTTAGACAGGGTGTCCTACAATGAGCAGTTCTTC. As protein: CASSLDRVSYNEQFF.

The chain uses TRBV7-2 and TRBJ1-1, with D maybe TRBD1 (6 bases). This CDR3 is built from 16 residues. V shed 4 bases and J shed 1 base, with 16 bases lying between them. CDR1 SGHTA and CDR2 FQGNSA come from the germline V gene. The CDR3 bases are TGTGCCAGCAGCTCACAGGGTTGGGGCACGAACACTGAAGCTTTCTTT. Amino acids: CASSSQGWGTNTEAFF.

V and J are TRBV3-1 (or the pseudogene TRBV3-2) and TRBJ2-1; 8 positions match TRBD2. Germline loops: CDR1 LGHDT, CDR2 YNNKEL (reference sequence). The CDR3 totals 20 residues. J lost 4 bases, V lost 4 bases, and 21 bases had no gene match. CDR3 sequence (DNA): TGTGCCAGCAGCCCCAGAGCGGGAGAGTGTGCTACATATGGGTACAATGAGCAGTTCTTC. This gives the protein CASSPRAGECATYGYNEQFF.

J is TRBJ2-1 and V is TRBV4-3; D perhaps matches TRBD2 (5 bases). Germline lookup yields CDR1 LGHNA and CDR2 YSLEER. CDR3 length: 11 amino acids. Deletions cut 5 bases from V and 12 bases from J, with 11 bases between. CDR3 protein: CASSGLGVQFF. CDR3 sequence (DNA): TGCGCCAGCAGCGGGTTGGGAGTGCAGTTCTTC.

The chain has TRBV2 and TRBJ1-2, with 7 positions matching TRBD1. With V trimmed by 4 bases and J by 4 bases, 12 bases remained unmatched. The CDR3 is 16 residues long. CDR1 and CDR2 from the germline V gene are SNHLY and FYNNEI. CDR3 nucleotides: TGTGCCAGCAGTGCGGGTAACAGGGGAAAAATCTATGGCTACACCTTC. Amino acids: CASSAGNRGKIYGYTF.

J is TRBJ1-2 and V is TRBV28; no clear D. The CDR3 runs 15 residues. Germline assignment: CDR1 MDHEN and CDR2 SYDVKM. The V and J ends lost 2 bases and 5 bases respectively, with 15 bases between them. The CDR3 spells CASSLSGSTRYGYTF. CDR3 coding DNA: TGTGCCAGCAGTTTAAGCGGGTCCACCCGTTATGGCTACACCTTC.

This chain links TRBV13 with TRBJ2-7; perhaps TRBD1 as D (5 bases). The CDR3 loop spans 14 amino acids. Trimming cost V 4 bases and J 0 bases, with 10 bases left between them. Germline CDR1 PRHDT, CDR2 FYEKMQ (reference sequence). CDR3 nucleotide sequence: TGTGCCAGCAGCTCGACGACAGCCTCCTACGAGCAGTACTTC. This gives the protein CASSSTTASYEQYF.

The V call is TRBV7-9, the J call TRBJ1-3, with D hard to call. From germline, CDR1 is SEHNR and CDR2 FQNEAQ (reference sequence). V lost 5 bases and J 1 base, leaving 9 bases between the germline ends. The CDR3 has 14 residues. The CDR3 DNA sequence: TGTGCCAGCAGCCCGTCCGCGTCTGGAAACACCATATATTTT. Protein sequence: CASSPSASGNTIYF. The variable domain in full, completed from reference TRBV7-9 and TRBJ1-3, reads DTGVSQNPRHKITKRGQNVTFRCDPISEHNRLYWYRQTLGQGPEFLTYFQNEAQLEKSRLLSDRFSAERPKGSFSTLEIQRTEQGDSAMYLCASSPSASGNTIYFGEGSWLTVV.

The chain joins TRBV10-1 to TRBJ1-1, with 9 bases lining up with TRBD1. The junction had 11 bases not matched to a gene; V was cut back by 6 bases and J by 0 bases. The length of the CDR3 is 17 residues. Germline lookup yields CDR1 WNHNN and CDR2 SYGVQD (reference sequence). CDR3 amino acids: CASSPGQGRAMNTEAFF. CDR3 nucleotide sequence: TGCGCCAGCAGCCCGGGACAGGGAAGGGCTATGAACACTGAAGCTTTCTTT.

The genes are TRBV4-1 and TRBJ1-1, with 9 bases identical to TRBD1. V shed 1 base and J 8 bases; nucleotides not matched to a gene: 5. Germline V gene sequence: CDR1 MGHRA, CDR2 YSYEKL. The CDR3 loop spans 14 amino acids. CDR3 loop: CASSQVWTGAEAFF. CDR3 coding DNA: TGCGCCAGCAGCCAAGTCTGGACAGGGGCAGAAGCTTTCTTT.

For the CDR3, the DNA is TGTGCCAGCAGCTTTTGGGGGGAGGGCCTCAATGAGCAGTTCTTC. Translated, it gives CASSFWGEGLNEQFF. The chain uses TRBV11-1 and TRBJ2-1; 7 bases agree with TRBD2. There are 15 residues in the CDR3. CDR1 is SGHAT, CDR2 FQDESV, per germline (reference sequence). V was clipped by 3 bases and J by 6 bases; unmatched bases: 8. Supplemented by reference TRBV11-1 and TRBJ2-1, the full variable domain reads EAEVAQSPRYKITEKSQAVAFWCDPISGHATLYWYRQILGQGPELLVQFQDESVVDDSQLPKDRFSAERLKGVDSTLKIQPAELGDSAMYLCASSFWGEGLNEQFFGPGTRLTVL.

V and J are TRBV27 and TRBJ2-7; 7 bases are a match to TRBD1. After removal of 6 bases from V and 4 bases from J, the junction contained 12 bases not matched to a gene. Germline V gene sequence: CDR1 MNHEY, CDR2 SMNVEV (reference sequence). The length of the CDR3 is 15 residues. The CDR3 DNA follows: TGTGCCAGCAGGTGGGACAGCCTAGGGGATTACGAGCAGTACTTC. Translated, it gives CASRWDSLGDYEQYF.

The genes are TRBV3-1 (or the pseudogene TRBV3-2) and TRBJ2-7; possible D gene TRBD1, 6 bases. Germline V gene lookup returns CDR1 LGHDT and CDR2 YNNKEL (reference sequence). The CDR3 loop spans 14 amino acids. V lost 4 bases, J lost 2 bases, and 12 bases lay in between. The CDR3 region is CASSLGQPPYEQYF. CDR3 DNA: TGTGCCAGCAGCCTAGGACAGCCCCCCTACGAGCAGTACTTC.

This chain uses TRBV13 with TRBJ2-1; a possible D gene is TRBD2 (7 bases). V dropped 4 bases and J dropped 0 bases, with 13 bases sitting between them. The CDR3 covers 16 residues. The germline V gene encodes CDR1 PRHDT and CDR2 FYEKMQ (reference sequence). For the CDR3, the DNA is TGTGCCAGCAGCTGGGGGCGGGGGAGCTCCTACAATGAGCAGTTCTTC. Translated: CASSWGRGSSYNEQFF.

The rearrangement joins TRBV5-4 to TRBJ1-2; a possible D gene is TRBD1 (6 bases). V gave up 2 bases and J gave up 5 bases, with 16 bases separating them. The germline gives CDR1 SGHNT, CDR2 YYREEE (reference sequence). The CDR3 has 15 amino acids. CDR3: CASSFWTDYKYGYTF. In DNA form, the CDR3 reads TGTGCCAGCAGCTTCTGGACAGATTACAAGTATGGCTACACCTTC. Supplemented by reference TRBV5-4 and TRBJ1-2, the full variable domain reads ETGVTQSPTHLIKTRGQQVTLRCSSQSGHNTVSWYQQALGQGPQFIFQYYREEENGRGNFPPRFSGLQFPNYSSELNVNALELDDSALYLCASSFWTDYKYGYTFGSGTRLTVV.

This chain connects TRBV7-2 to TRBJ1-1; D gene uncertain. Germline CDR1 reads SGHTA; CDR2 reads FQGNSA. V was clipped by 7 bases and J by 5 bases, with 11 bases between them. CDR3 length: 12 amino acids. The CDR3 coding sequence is TGTGCCAGCATCTCAACTGTAACTGAAGCTTTCTTT. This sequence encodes CASISTVTEAFF.